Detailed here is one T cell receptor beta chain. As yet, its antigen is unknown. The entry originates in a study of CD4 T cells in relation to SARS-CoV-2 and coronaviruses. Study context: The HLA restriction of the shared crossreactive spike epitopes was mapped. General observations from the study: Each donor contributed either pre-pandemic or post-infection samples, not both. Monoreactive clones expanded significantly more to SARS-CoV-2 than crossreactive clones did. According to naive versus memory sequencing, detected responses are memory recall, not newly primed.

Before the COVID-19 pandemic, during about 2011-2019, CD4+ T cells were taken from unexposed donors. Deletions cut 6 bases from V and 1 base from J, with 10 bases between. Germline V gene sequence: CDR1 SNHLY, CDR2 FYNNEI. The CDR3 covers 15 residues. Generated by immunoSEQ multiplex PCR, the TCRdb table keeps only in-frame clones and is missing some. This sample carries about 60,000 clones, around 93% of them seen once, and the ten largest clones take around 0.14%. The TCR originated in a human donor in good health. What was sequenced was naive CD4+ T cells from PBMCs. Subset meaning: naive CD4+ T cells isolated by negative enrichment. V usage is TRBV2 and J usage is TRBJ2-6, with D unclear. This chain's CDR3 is CASSPTESGANVLTF. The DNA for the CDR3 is TGTGCCAGCAGCCCCACAGAGTCTGGGGCCAACGTCCTGACTTTC. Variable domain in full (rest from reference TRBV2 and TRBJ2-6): EPEVTQTPSHQVTQMGQEVILRCVPISNHLYFYWYRQILGQKVEFLVSFYNNEISEKSEIFDDQFSVERPDGSNFTLKIRSTKLEDSAMYFCASSPTESGANVLTFGAGSRLTVL.